A single sample gave rise to the 5 T cell receptor beta chains below, sequenced in a study of blood T cell repertoires in COVID-19. The data were produced by immunoSEQ multiplex PCR, yet TCRdb's version contains in-frame clones alone and is incomplete. The profile shows more than 35,000 clones, 69% of them singletons. The sequencing sample was made of peripheral blood. These receptors were collected from an elderly man with acute or convalescent COVID-19.

This chain links TRBV5-6 with TRBJ2-1; 8 bases are shared with TRBD2. The CDR3 extends over 15 amino acids. Trimming took 4 bases from V and 0 from J; bases not matched to a gene: 3. Per germline, CDR1 SGHDT and CDR2 YYEEEE. CDR3 in amino acids: CASSSSGSSYNEQFF. As DNA, the CDR3 is TGTGCCAGCAGCAGCAGCGGGAGCTCCTACAATGAGCAGTTCTTC. Filled out from reference TRBV5-6 and TRBJ2-1, the complete variable domain reads DAGVTQSPTHLIKTRGQQVTLRCSPKSGHDTVSWYQQALGQGPQFIFQYYEEEERQRGNFPDRFSGHQFPNYSSELNVNALLLGDSALYLCASSSSGSSYNEQFFGPGTRLTVL.

There are a few counts of this clone. The CDR3 DNA reads TGTGCCAGCAAGGCGGGAGAAACGGAGACCCAGTACTTC. It codes for CASKAGETETQYF. V usage is TRBV5-4 and J usage is TRBJ2-5, with 7 nucleotides matching TRBD2. Germline V lookup: CDR1 SGHNT, CDR2 YYREEE (reference sequence). With 6 bases clipped from V and 5 bases from J, the junction kept 7 bases outside the gene matches. This CDR3 spans 13 amino acids.

The rearrangement links TRBV3-1 (or the pseudogene TRBV3-2) to TRBJ2-5; 12 bases are shared with TRBD1. The CDR3 extends over 14 amino acids. Germline values: CDR1 LGHDT, CDR2 YNNKEL (reference sequence). Trimming cost V 4 bases and J 6 bases; bases outside gene matches: 3. CDR3 loop: CASSPRDRGQTQYF. The CDR3, as DNA: TGTGCCAGCAGCCCCCGGGACAGGGGGCAGACCCAGTACTTC.

This chain joins TRBV7-2 and TRBJ2-5; D unresolved. Germline V gene lookup returns CDR1 SGHTA and CDR2 FQGNSA. V was pared by 4 bases and J by 5 bases, with 11 bases between. The CDR3 spans 13 residues. CDR3 in DNA: TGTGCCAGCAGCTCCCAGTCCGGGGAGACCCAGTACTTC. Protein sequence: CASSSQSGETQYF.

The count of this clone is one. The chain couples TRBV5-5 to TRBJ2-2; possible D gene TRBD1, 5 bases. This CDR3 has 15 amino acids. Germline V CDR1 and CDR2: SGHKS, YYEKEE (reference sequence). Between the trimmed V and J ends, which lost 0 bases and 2 bases, there was a span of 8 bases. CDR3 loop: CASSLGQGNTGELFF. CDR3 bases: TGTGCCAGCAGCTTGGGGCAGGGAAACACCGGGGAGCTGTTTTTT.